This T cell receptor (beta chain) was recovered during a study of human CD8 memory T cell subsets (dated by TCRdb to about 2020). Concerning the study at large: The clonal relationships among stem-like (TSTEM), progenitor exhausted-like (TPEX) and effector memory CD8+ T cell subsets were assessed by comparing the TCRbeta repertoires of these subsets. TCRbeta repertoires were obtained from five to seven donors, each contributing TSTEM, TPEX and effector memory subsets.

What the study reported, not specific to this receptor: Both stem-like subsets shared clonotypes with effector memory cells, but TSTEM and TPEX repertoires overlapped minimally, suggesting distinct antigen spectra. Normalized Shannon-Wiener diversity was similarly high in the TSTEM and TPEX subsets, while the effector memory subsets were comparatively less diverse. Only TCRbeta chains were sequenced, and the repertoire comparisons were based on roughly 6 donors and tested using paired t-tests with Bonferroni correction. Greater repertoire diversity in TSTEM than in TPEX subsets was suggested by Chao1 estimates, potentially reflecting a broader range of specificities.

The sample was run on a NextSeq 550. A Human TCR Profiling Kit was used to prepare UMI-labeled 5' RACE TCRbeta libraries. Every TCRbeta library was prepared in parallel, with the same number of PCR cycles used for all of the libraries. As for the original processing: The number of functional CDR3beta clonotypes in each TCRbeta library ranged from roughly 3,000 to 20,000. MIGEC 1.2.9 was used for UMI extraction and consensus assembly, with at least three reads per UMI being required. MiXCR 3.0.3 was used to extract in-frame CDR3beta repertoires. Each sample was downsampled to 42,000 randomly selected UMIs before diversity metrics were calculated in VDJtools 1.2.1. Repertoire overlap metrics D, R and F2 were calculated in VDJtools for the top 3,000 clones of each sample pair. After TCRdb reprocessed the reads, each CDR3 protein sequence was kept as one row, without DNA. The V and J calls here are based on TCRdb, not the publication. The table for this sample shows 19,000 or so distinct CDR3 sequences. The ten top clones hold around 5.4% of the sample.

As for this clonotype: Its binding antigen is unknown.

CCR7+ PD-1- TIGIT- cells were classified as stem-like memory CD8+ T cells (TSTEM). Peripheral blood mononuclear cells were isolated from healthy donor buffy coats by density gradient separation. In the study, negative magnetic separation with EasySep or MojoSort CD8+ T cell isolation kits was used to enrich total CD8+ T cells. For each subset, total RNA was extracted using an RNeasy Mini Kit from duplicate vials of 150,000 sorted CD8+ T cells. PBMCs were used either fresh or after being cryopreserved in fetal bovine serum containing around 10% DMSO. Fluorescence-activated cell sorting on a FACSAria III was used to sort CD8+ T cell subsets to purity. From a lookup of the germline V gene, CDR1 and CDR2 are SGHAT and FQNNGV. The CDR3 numbers 16 residues from cysteine through phenylalanine. Only the protein is available.

The rearrangement combines TRBV11-2 with TRBJ2-5; TCRdb proposes TRBD1, but this gene call is untestable without DNA. The origin of this receptor is a human donor in good health. Sample: CD8+ stem-like memory T cells (TSCM and TCM) sorted from PBMCs. The cell subset or site tag for this specimen amounts to: stem-like memory CD8 T cells (TSTEM), CCR7+ PD-1- TIGIT-. The CDR3 reads CASSLEQAWVQETQYF.